The 19 T cell receptor beta chains given below trace back to one sample, sequenced in a study of T-cell memory formation after mild COVID-19. TCRdb re-called the 5' RACE reads with MiXCR, one entry per CDR3 protein. This repertoire shows around 510,000 distinct CDR3 sequences, 20% to 25% found once; its top ten account for approximately 8%. The sample taken for sequencing was PBMCs or a T cell subset sorted from them (not recorded which). These receptors came from an adult woman who had mild COVID-19 (a few samples of this study predate the infection). Cell type and time point are not known.

This clonotype was seen a handful of times. The J gene is TRBJ1-2, the V gene TRBV6-1; tentative D call: TRBD1 (6 bases). The CDR3 loop spans 15 amino acids. V was clipped by 2 bases and J by 4 bases, with 14 bases between them. The germline CDR1 and CDR2 sequences are MNHNS and SASEGT. CDR3 amino acids: CASSERLTGTYGYTF. The CDR3 nucleotides read TGTGCCAGCAGTGAAAGGTTAACAGGGACCTATGGCTACACCTTC.

The V gene is TRBV12-3 or TRBV12-4, the J gene TRBJ2-1; 7 bases map to TRBD2. This CDR3 spans 14 amino acids. The ends lost 3 bases at V and 8 bases at J; junction bases unmatched: 7. The CDR3 DNA is TGTGCCAGCAGTTTCTTTAAGCGGGGAGATGAGCAGTTCTTC. Translation: CASSFFKRGDEQFF.

The chain is built from TRBV19 and TRBJ1-1; 11 positions match TRBD1. The CDR3 length is 17 residues. V lost 3 bases to trimming and J lost 7 bases; unmatched junction nucleotides: 13. CDR1 is LNHDA, CDR2 SQIVND, per germline (reference sequence). This chain's CDR3 is CASSMVNFGQGALEAFF. DNA of the CDR3: TGTGCCAGTAGTATGGTGAACTTTGGACAGGGGGCTCTTGAAGCTTTCTTT.

V and J are TRBV6-2 or TRBV6-3 and TRBJ2-2, with a weak D call TRBD2 (5 bases). Trimming stripped 6 bases from V and 0 bases from J, with 14 bases between. The germline V gene has CDR1 MNHEY and CDR2 SVGEGT. The CDR3 runs 16 residues. CDR3 DNA: TGTGCCAGCAGCGGGCGGAGGATCGCGAACACCGGGGAGCTGTTTTTT. This sequence encodes CASSGRRIANTGELFF.

The V and J genes are TRBV20-1 and TRBJ1-4, with a possible D match to TRBD1 (6 bases). Germline lookup yields CDR1 DFQATT and CDR2 SNEGSKA (reference sequence). The V and J ends lost 1 base and 7 bases respectively, with 16 bases between them. The CDR3 length is 15 residues. CDR3 DNA sequence: TGCAGTGCTAGAGGGGGGGGACATCAGTTTGAAAAACTGTTTTTT. Protein: CSARGGGHQFEKLFF.

This clonotype has more than one count but fewer than ten. The J gene is TRBJ2-7, the V gene TRBV7-2; a possible D gene is TRBD2 (5 bases). The germline V gene has CDR1 SGHTA and CDR2 FQGNSA. Trimming stripped 4 bases from V and 3 bases from J, with 22 bases between. This CDR3 is built from 17 residues. The CDR3 is CASSSGMRGLSLYEQYF. The CDR3 DNA follows: TGTGCCAGCAGCTCCGGAATGCGAGGGCTATCGCTCTACGAGCAGTACTTC.

The rearrangement links TRBV5-1 to TRBJ2-2, with TRBD2 matching over 14 bases. Germline V gene lookup returns CDR1 SGHRS and CDR2 YFSETQ. The V gene end was trimmed by 0 bases and the J gene end by 0 bases; junction bases not matched to a gene: 10. The CDR3 runs 21 residues. Written as DNA, the CDR3 is TGCGCCAGCAGCTTGGCCCACCTCGGACTAGCGGGAGGATCGAACACCGGGGAGCTGTTTTTT. This gives the protein CASSLAHLGLAGGSNTGELFF.

This clonotype showed up just a few times. The CDR3 coding sequence is TGTGCCAGCAGTTACGACCATAGCGGGGAGGGGGAGCCGCAGACCCAGTACTTC. Protein product: CASSYDHSGEGEPQTQYF. This chain links TRBV6-5 with TRBJ2-5, with 8 bases fitting TRBD2. CDR1 is MNHEY and CDR2 is SVGAGI in the germline V gene. The CDR3 consists of 18 residues. V lost 2 bases, J lost 6 bases, and 17 bases stayed unmatched.

The rearrangement uses TRBV29-1 and TRBJ2-7, with D possibly being TRBD1 (5 bases). Between the trimmed V and J ends, which lost 4 bases and 2 bases, there was a span of 12 bases. CDR3 length: 13 amino acids. The germline V gene has CDR1 SQVTM and CDR2 ANQGSEA. CDR3 nucleotide sequence: TGCAGCGTTGGGGCTGGACAAGCCTACGAGCAGTACTTC. Its translation: CSVGAGQAYEQYF.

The chain employs TRBV20-1 and TRBJ2-3; 11 nucleotides line up with TRBD2. V lost 6 bases to trimming and J lost 3 bases; unmatched junction nucleotides: 8. The CDR3 contains 15 residues. Germline CDR1 reads DFQATT; CDR2 reads SNEGSKA (reference sequence). CDR3 nucleotide sequence: TGCAGTGCGCGACACCCTAGCGGGGGGACAGATACGCAGTATTTT. It encodes CSARHPSGGTDTQYF.

The chain couples TRBV4-3 to TRBJ1-2; no clear D gene. V gave up 3 bases and J gave up 6 bases, with 11 bases separating them. The CDR3 consists of 13 residues. Germline CDR1 is LGHNA and CDR2 is YSLEER. The CDR3 DNA reads TGCGCCAGCAGCCAGTATGGTATAGATGGCTACACCTTC. It specifies CASSQYGIDGYTF.

This clonotype has just a few counts. The chain combines TRBV7-3 with TRBJ2-3, with D possibly being TRBD2 (6 bases). Germline V gene lookup returns CDR1 SGHTA and CDR2 FQGTGA. The CDR3 sequence is 14 residues long. Between the trimmed V and J ends, which lost 0 bases and 5 bases, there was a span of 9 bases. DNA for the CDR3: TGTGCCAGCAGCTTAACCGGAGGGGTAGATACGCAGTATTTT. It is translated as CASSLTGGVDTQYF.

CDR3 coding DNA: TGTGCCAGCAGCGAGAGGGCTGAAAAACTGTTTTTT. It is translated as CASSERAEKLFF. The gene calls are TRBV14 and TRBJ1-4; no clear D. Trimming stripped 5 bases from V and 7 bases from J, with 8 bases between. Germline loops: CDR1 SGHDN, CDR2 FVKESK. The CDR3 runs to 12 residues. Using reference TRBV14 and TRBJ1-4 for the parts outside the CDR3, the full variable domain is EAGVTQFPSHSVIEKGQTVTLRCDPISGHDNLYWYRRVMGKEIKFLLHFVKESKQDESGMPNNRFLAERTGGTYSTLKVQPAELEDSGVYFCASSERAEKLFFGSGTQLSVL.

The rearrangement joins TRBV9 to TRBJ2-7; TRBD2 matches 13 bases. The CDR3 length is 17 residues. Trimming cost V 4 bases and J 4 bases; bases outside gene matches: 11. Germline V gene lookup returns CDR1 SGDLS and CDR2 YYNGEE. The CDR3 region is CASSPYSGTSGKYEQYF. The CDR3 DNA follows: TGTGCCAGCAGCCCCTATTCCGGGACTAGCGGGAAATACGAGCAGTACTTC.

The sample holds a few counts of this clonotype. The genes are TRBV5-6 and TRBJ1-1; unclear D gene. Looked up from germline, CDR1 is SGHDT and CDR2 is YYEEEE. The CDR3 loop spans 14 amino acids. Trimming removed 0 bases from V and 4 bases from J, with 10 bases in between. The CDR3 DNA sequence: TGTGCCAGCAGCTTGGACGGGTTTCGCACTGAAGCTTTCTTT. Protein sequence: CASSLDGFRTEAFF. Based on the CDR3 plus reference TRBV5-6 and TRBJ1-1, the full variable domain is DAGVTQSPTHLIKTRGQQVTLRCSPKSGHDTVSWYQQALGQGPQFIFQYYEEEERQRGNFPDRFSGHQFPNYSSELNVNALLLGDSALYLCASSLDGFRTEAFFGQGTRLTVV.

This clonotype was counted between two and nine times. The rearrangement uses TRBV4-2 and TRBJ2-1; 9 positions match TRBD2. Unmatched junction bases numbered 5, after V lost 1 base and J lost 7 bases. Germline V gene sequence: CDR1 LGHNA, CDR2 YNFKEQ. The CDR3 runs to 15 residues. CDR3 sequence: CASSQAGLAPNEQFF. The CDR3, as DNA: TGTGCCAGCAGCCAAGCGGGACTAGCTCCGAATGAGCAGTTCTTC.

This clonotype was picked up a small number of times. The rearrangement uses TRBV5-1 and TRBJ2-2; D remains ambiguous. The V gene's germline CDR1 is SGHRS and CDR2 YFSETQ. The CDR3 loop spans 14 amino acids. Trimming stripped 5 bases from V and 4 bases from J, with 12 bases between. The CDR3 DNA is TGCGCCAGCAGAGAAGGGATGGCCACCGGGGAGCTGTTTTTT. As protein: CASREGMATGELFF.

This rearrangement joins TRBV7-9 to TRBJ2-2; D may be TRBD2 (5 bases). V lost 5 bases and J lost 0, with 16 bases in between. The CDR3 sequence is 17 residues long. CDR1 is SEHNR, CDR2 FQNEAQ, per germline (reference sequence). CDR3 amino acids: CASSQSEGIPNTGELFF. CDR3 in DNA: TGTGCCAGCAGCCAAAGCGAGGGTATTCCGAACACCGGGGAGCTGTTTTTT.

The chain joins TRBV10-3 to TRBJ2-7; D possibly uses TRBD1 or TRBD2 (5 bases each). This CDR3 has 12 residues. V was clipped by 3 bases and J by 6 bases, with 9 bases between them. Germline loops: CDR1 ENHRY, CDR2 SYGVKD. Here the CDR3 reads CAISDIGGEQYF. In nucleotides, the CDR3 is TGTGCCATCAGTGATATTGGGGGCGAGCAGTACTTC.